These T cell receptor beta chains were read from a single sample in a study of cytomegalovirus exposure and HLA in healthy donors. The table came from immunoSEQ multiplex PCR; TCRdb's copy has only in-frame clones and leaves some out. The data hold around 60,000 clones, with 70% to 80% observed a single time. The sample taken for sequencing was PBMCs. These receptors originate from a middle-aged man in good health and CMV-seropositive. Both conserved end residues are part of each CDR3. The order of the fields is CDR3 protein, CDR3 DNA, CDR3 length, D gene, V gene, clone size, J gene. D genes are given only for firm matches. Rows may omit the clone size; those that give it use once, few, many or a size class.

CDR3aa: CASSQIWQYNEQFF
CDR3nt: TGTGCCAGCAGCCAAATCTGGCAGTACAATGAGCAGTTCTTC
len: 14
d_gene: NA
v_gene: TRBV14
abundance: NA
j_gene: TRBJ2-1

CDR3aa: CASSPSGRKENIQYF
CDR3nt: TGTGCCAGCAGCCCTAGCGGGAGAAAAGAAAACATTCAGTACTTC
len: 15
d_gene: TRBD2
v_gene: TRBV6-6
abundance: NA
j_gene: TRBJ2-4

CDR3aa: CASRRQGDEKLFF
CDR3nt: TGTGCCAGCAGAAGGCAGGGGGATGAAAAACTGTTTTTT
len: 13
d_gene: TRBD1
v_gene: TRBV27
abundance: few
j_gene: TRBJ1-4

CDR3aa: CASSRQGWDTEAFF
CDR3nt: TGTGCCAGCAGTCGACAGGGGTGGGACACTGAAGCTTTCTTT
len: 14
d_gene: TRBD1
v_gene: TRBV7-3
abundance: NA
j_gene: TRBJ1-1

CDR3aa: CASSLAGADTQYF
CDR3nt: TGTGCCAGCAGCTTAGCGGGAGCAGATACGCAGTATTTT
len: 13
d_gene: TRBD2
v_gene: TRBV5-4
abundance: NA
j_gene: TRBJ2-3

CDR3aa: CASSSGQGVDGYTF
CDR3nt: TGTGCCAGCTCATCAGGACAGGGGGTCGATGGCTACACCTTC
len: 14
d_gene: TRBD1
v_gene: TRBV18
abundance: NA
j_gene: TRBJ1-2

CDR3aa: CASSPRTGGLYGYTF
CDR3nt: TGTGCCAGCAGCCCCCGGACAGGGGGCCTCTATGGCTACACCTTC
len: 15
d_gene: TRBD1
v_gene: TRBV5-8
abundance: once
j_gene: TRBJ1-2

CDR3aa: CSVEDEGGDRAAYEQYF
CDR3nt: TGCAGCGTTGAAGATGAGGGGGGGGACAGGGCGGCCTACGAGCAGTACTTC
len: 17
d_gene: TRBD1
v_gene: TRBV29-1
abundance: NA
j_gene: TRBJ2-7

CDR3aa: CAWSTGVQDNSPLHF
CDR3nt: TGTGCCTGGAGTACCGGGGTCCAAGATAATTCACCCCTCCACTTT
len: 15
d_gene: NA
v_gene: TRBV30
abundance: NA
j_gene: TRBJ1-6

CDR3aa: CASSPFGIKRQVLGYEQYF
CDR3nt: TGCGCCAGCAGTCCCTTTGGTATTAAACGACAGGTCTTGGGGTACGAGCAGTACTTC
len: 19
d_gene: NA
v_gene: TRBV23-1
abundance: NA
j_gene: TRBJ2-7

CDR3aa: CASSFRDRGPDNSYNEQFF
CDR3nt: TGCGCCAGCAGCTTCCGGGACAGGGGACCGGATAACTCCTACAATGAGCAGTTCTTC
len: 19
d_gene: TRBD1
v_gene: TRBV4-1
abundance: NA
j_gene: TRBJ2-1

CDR3aa: CASSLVRTGNQETQYF
CDR3nt: TGTGCCAGCAGCCTCGTTAGGACAGGAAACCAAGAGACCCAGTACTTC
len: 16
d_gene: TRBD1
v_gene: TRBV27
abundance: NA
j_gene: TRBJ2-5

CDR3aa: CASMRRNTEAFF
CDR3nt: TGTGCCAGTATGAGGCGGAACACTGAAGCTTTCTTT
len: 12
d_gene: NA
v_gene: TRBV19
abundance: few
j_gene: TRBJ1-1

CDR3aa: CASSHGAGDNYEQYF
CDR3nt: TGCGCCAGCAGTCACGGAGCGGGAGACAACTACGAGCAGTACTTC
len: 15
d_gene: TRBD2
v_gene: TRBV23-1
abundance: NA
j_gene: TRBJ2-7

CDR3aa: CASSYTTSGPETQYF
CDR3nt: TGTGCCAGCAGTTATACCACTAGCGGACCGGAGACCCAGTACTTC
len: 15
d_gene: TRBD2
v_gene: TRBV6-5
abundance: NA
j_gene: TRBJ2-5

CDR3aa: CSASAGALYF
CDR3nt: TGCAGTGCCTCAGCGGGAGCCTTGTACTTC
len: 10
d_gene: TRBD2
v_gene: TRBV20-1
abundance: NA
j_gene: TRBJ2-5

CDR3aa: CASSFPGEQYF
CDR3nt: TGTGCCAGCAGTTTTCCGGGCGAGCAGTACTTC
len: 11
d_gene: NA
v_gene: TRBV28
abundance: once
j_gene: TRBJ2-7

CDR3aa: CASSLSGPQDF
CDR3nt: TGTGCCAGCAGCCTTAGCGGCCCCCAAGATTTT
len: 11
d_gene: NA
v_gene: TRBV6-6
abundance: NA
j_gene: TRBJ2-3

CDR3aa: CASSPGLNQPQHF
CDR3nt: TGTGCCAGCTCACCAGGGCTCAATCAGCCCCAGCATTTT
len: 13
d_gene: NA
v_gene: TRBV18
abundance: NA
j_gene: TRBJ1-5

CDR3aa: CASSQELIVLIYNEQFF
CDR3nt: TGCGCCAGCAGCCAAGAGTTGATCGTACTCATCTACAATGAGCAGTTCTTC
len: 17
d_gene: NA
v_gene: TRBV4-3
abundance: NA
j_gene: TRBJ2-1

CDR3aa: CASSTTNSRGQFF
CDR3nt: TGTGCCAGTAGTACCACTAACTCACGGGGGCAGTTCTTC
len: 13
d_gene: NA
v_gene: TRBV19
abundance: NA
j_gene: TRBJ2-1

CDR3aa: CASSFLRSEGYTF
CDR3nt: TGCGCCAGCAGCTTCCTCCGATCTGAGGGCTACACCTTC
len: 13
d_gene: NA
v_gene: TRBV5-1
abundance: once
j_gene: TRBJ1-2

CDR3aa: CAWSRTGSVSNGELFF
CDR3nt: TGTGCCTGGAGTAGGACGGGGAGCGTAAGCAACGGGGAGCTGTTTTTT
len: 16
d_gene: NA
v_gene: TRBV30
abundance: once
j_gene: TRBJ2-2

CDR3aa: CATGGLSHNEQFF
CDR3nt: TGTGCCACCGGGGGACTCTCCCACAATGAGCAGTTCTTC
len: 13
d_gene: NA
v_gene: TRBV6-1
abundance: NA
j_gene: TRBJ2-1

CDR3aa: CSVITGTANSPLHF
CDR3nt: TGCAGCGTAATAACCGGGACAGCTAATTCACCCCTCCACTTT
len: 14
d_gene: TRBD1
v_gene: TRBV29-1
abundance: NA
j_gene: TRBJ1-6

CDR3aa: CACLPVRVYSSAKETQYF
CDR3nt: TGTGCCTGCCTCCCCGTCCGGGTATATTCATCCGCAAAAGAGACCCAGTACTTC
len: 18
d_gene: NA
v_gene: TRBV30
abundance: NA
j_gene: TRBJ2-5

CDR3aa: CASSMERYEQYF
CDR3nt: TGTGCCAGCAGTATGGAGCGCTACGAGCAGTACTTC
len: 12
d_gene: NA
v_gene: TRBV2
abundance: NA
j_gene: TRBJ2-7

CDR3aa: CASHLRGYEQYF
CDR3nt: TGTGCCAGCCACCTCAGGGGGTACGAGCAGTACTTC
len: 12
d_gene: TRBD1
v_gene: TRBV2
abundance: once
j_gene: TRBJ2-7

CDR3aa: CASSFAQGNTEAFF
CDR3nt: NA
len: 14
d_gene: NA
v_gene: TRBV12-1
abundance: NA
j_gene: TRBJ1-1

CDR3aa: CASAGLAEDNEQFF
CDR3nt: TGTGCCAGCGCGGGACTAGCGGAGGACAATGAGCAGTTCTTC
len: 14
d_gene: TRBD2
v_gene: TRBV19
abundance: few
j_gene: TRBJ2-1

CDR3aa: CASSEANTGGVGGETQYF
CDR3nt: TGTGCCAGCAGTGAAGCGAACACAGGGGGCGTAGGTGGGGAGACCCAGTACTTC
len: 18
d_gene: TRBD1
v_gene: TRBV6-1
abundance: NA
j_gene: TRBJ2-5

CDR3aa: CASSVGGRGTDTQYF
CDR3nt: TGTGCCAGCAGCGTAGGCGGAAGGGGGACAGATACGCAGTATTTT
len: 15
d_gene: NA
v_gene: TRBV9
abundance: NA
j_gene: TRBJ2-3

CDR3aa: CASSLGTDFSGNTIYF
CDR3nt: TGTGCCAGCAGCTTAGGGACAGACTTCTCTGGAAACACCATATATTTT
len: 16
d_gene: TRBD1
v_gene: TRBV5-4
abundance: NA
j_gene: TRBJ1-3

CDR3aa: CAWSVLAGEEQYF
CDR3nt: TGTGCCTGGAGTGTACTAGCGGGGGAGGAGCAATACTTC
len: 13
d_gene: TRBD2
v_gene: TRBV30
abundance: few
j_gene: TRBJ2-7

CDR3aa: CASSLRLVTETQYF
CDR3nt: TGTGCCAGCAGCTTACGACTAGTAACGGAGACCCAGTACTTC
len: 14
d_gene: NA
v_gene: TRBV28
abundance: NA
j_gene: TRBJ2-5

CDR3aa: CASSPRPGGHYEQYF
CDR3nt: TGTGCCAGCAGCCCAAGGCCAGGGGGCCACTACGAGCAGTACTTC
len: 15
d_gene: TRBD1
v_gene: TRBV6-1
abundance: few
j_gene: TRBJ2-7

CDR3aa: CASSSNRDPYEQYF
CDR3nt: TGTGCCAGCAGTTCCAACAGGGACCCCTACGAGCAGTACTTC
len: 14
d_gene: NA
v_gene: TRBV27
abundance: NA
j_gene: TRBJ2-7

CDR3aa: CASSLFPRVPPNEKLFF
CDR3nt: TGTGCCAGCAGCTTATTTCCACGCGTCCCCCCTAATGAAAAACTGTTTTTT
len: 17
d_gene: NA
v_gene: TRBV7-9
abundance: NA
j_gene: TRBJ1-4

CDR3aa: CAWSVGRPGDIQYF
CDR3nt: TGTGCCTGGAGTGTGGGGAGACCCGGGGACATTCAGTACTTC
len: 14
d_gene: NA
v_gene: TRBV30
abundance: NA
j_gene: TRBJ2-4

CDR3aa: CASKKSGSTNEQYF
CDR3nt: TGTGCCAGCAAGAAAAGCGGGAGTACCAACGAGCAGTACTTC
len: 14
d_gene: TRBD2
v_gene: TRBV2
abundance: NA
j_gene: TRBJ2-7

CDR3aa: CASSPGRSPTDTQYF
CDR3nt: TGTGCCAGCAGCCCCGGGAGAAGCCCGACAGATACGCAGTATTTT
len: 15
d_gene: NA
v_gene: TRBV7-3
abundance: NA
j_gene: TRBJ2-3

CDR3aa: CASSSQRRANIQYF
CDR3nt: TGTGCCAGTAGTTCCCAGCGCAGGGCCAACATTCAGTACTTC
len: 14
d_gene: NA
v_gene: TRBV19
abundance: once
j_gene: TRBJ2-4

CDR3aa: CASSVAPLSGGRFEQFF
CDR3nt: TGTGCCAGCAGCGTAGCTCCCCTTAGCGGGGGGCGGTTTGAGCAGTTCTTC
len: 17
d_gene: TRBD2
v_gene: TRBV9
abundance: NA
j_gene: TRBJ2-1

CDR3aa: CASSRQGNGDSPLHF
CDR3nt: TGTGCCAGCAGCCGACAGGGGAATGGGGATTCACCCCTCCACTTT
len: 15
d_gene: TRBD1
v_gene: TRBV7-3
abundance: NA
j_gene: TRBJ1-6

CDR3aa: CASSRGGSNQPQHF
CDR3nt: TGTGCCAGTAGTAGAGGGGGTTCCAATCAGCCCCAGCATTTT
len: 14
d_gene: NA
v_gene: TRBV19
abundance: few
j_gene: TRBJ1-5

CDR3aa: CASSLDQRANYGYTF
CDR3nt: TGTGCCAGCAGCTTGGACCAGAGGGCTAACTATGGCTACACCTTC
len: 15
d_gene: NA
v_gene: TRBV5-6
abundance: NA
j_gene: TRBJ1-2

CDR3aa: CASSLRLFQGGNTEAFF
CDR3nt: TGTGCCAGCAGCTTAAGGCTGTTTCAGGGGGGCAACACTGAAGCTTTCTTT
len: 17
d_gene: TRBD1
v_gene: TRBV11-2
abundance: few
j_gene: TRBJ1-1

CDR3aa: CASSPDGQAPIYGYTF
CDR3nt: TGTGCCAGCAGCCCTGACGGACAGGCGCCCATCTATGGCTACACCTTC
len: 16
d_gene: TRBD1
v_gene: TRBV4-2
abundance: few
j_gene: TRBJ1-2

CDR3aa: CASRRGTRSTGELFF
CDR3nt: TGTGCCAGCAGAAGGGGAACAAGATCCACCGGGGAGCTGTTTTTT
len: 15
d_gene: NA
v_gene: TRBV5-8
abundance: NA
j_gene: TRBJ2-2

CDR3aa: CASSWVGASDTQYF
CDR3nt: TGTGCCAGCAGTTGGGTAGGGGCCAGTGATACGCAGTATTTT
len: 14
d_gene: NA
v_gene: TRBV6-1
abundance: NA
j_gene: TRBJ2-3

CDR3aa: CASSALGRNNEQFF
CDR3nt: TGTGCCAGCAGTGCCCTCGGCAGGAACAATGAGCAGTTCTTC
len: 14
d_gene: NA
v_gene: TRBV2
abundance: NA
j_gene: TRBJ2-1

CDR3aa: CASSLVRGGLDGYTF
CDR3nt: TGCGCCAGCAGCTTAGTTAGGGGGGGGTTGGACGGCTACACCTTC
len: 15
d_gene: NA
v_gene: TRBV7-2
abundance: NA
j_gene: TRBJ1-2

CDR3aa: CASSQQGGVPPDTQYF
CDR3nt: TGTGCCAGTAGTCAGCAGGGCGGCGTCCCCCCAGATACGCAGTATTTT
len: 16
d_gene: NA
v_gene: TRBV19
abundance: NA
j_gene: TRBJ2-3

CDR3aa: CASSHGAQTSGRPYEQYF
CDR3nt: TGTGCCAGCAGCCACGGCGCCCAAACTAGCGGGAGGCCCTACGAGCAGTACTTC
len: 18
d_gene: TRBD2
v_gene: TRBV5-7
abundance: NA
j_gene: TRBJ2-7

CDR3aa: CASSKAIQPNTEAFF
CDR3nt: TGTGCCAGCAGCAAAGCTATACAGCCGAACACTGAAGCTTTCTTT
len: 15
d_gene: NA
v_gene: TRBV21-1
abundance: NA
j_gene: TRBJ1-1

CDR3aa: CASSLQDSLGYTF
CDR3nt: TGTGCCAGCAGTTTACAGGACAGTTTAGGCTACACCTTC
len: 13
d_gene: NA
v_gene: TRBV27
abundance: NA
j_gene: TRBJ1-2

CDR3aa: CASSSWDFDSSEQYF
CDR3nt: TGTGCCAGCAGTAGCTGGGACTTTGACTCCTCCGAGCAGTACTTC
len: 15
d_gene: NA
v_gene: TRBV6-1
abundance: NA
j_gene: TRBJ2-7

CDR3aa: CASSEAPGWQPQHF
CDR3nt: TGTGCCAGCAGTGAAGCTCCGGGGTGGCAGCCCCAGCATTTT
len: 14
d_gene: NA
v_gene: TRBV6-1
abundance: NA
j_gene: TRBJ1-5